This TCR beta chain was recovered during a study of PD-1 blockade in classical Hodgkin lymphoma (TCRdb year 2020). For the wider study: Nivolumab dosing was 3 mg/kg intravenously every 2 weeks, continuing until either disease progression or unacceptable toxicity. The study used TCR beta sequencing and CyTOF to define a peripheral blood immune signature of response to PD-1 blockade in classical Hodgkin lymphoma. Broader findings and caveats from the paper: Diversity was lower in patients who began nivolumab less than 1 year after ASCT, so these patients were left out of later analyses to avoid confounding by immune reconstitution. The study was restricted to a single clinical trial cohort, and the causes of repertoire differences, possibly disease activity or prior therapy, were left undefined. A significant rise by C4D1 was seen in CD4+ but not CD8+ TCR diversity (p=0.0027 vs p=0.16), with the rise being most apparent in complete responders (p=0.02). Baseline diversity similar to that of newly diagnosed patients was observed in trial patients achieving complete response, whereas significantly lower diversity was observed in partial responders and progressors. Baseline TCR diversity was reported as lower in newly diagnosed patients than in healthy donors, and lower still in relapsed/refractory patients.

Reading the label with the study, this specimen's time point is: cycle 2 day 1 (C2D1) of nivolumab. Every trial patient had relapsed following autologous stem cell transplantation, and prior brentuximab vedotin exposure was what differed among cohorts A, B and C. A total of under 70 patients with relapsed/refractory classical Hodgkin lymphoma made up the trial cohort, and each patient's best overall response was complete response, partial response or progressive disease. In the multi-cohort phase II CheckMate 205 trial, trial patients received single-agent nivolumab. An independent review committee assessed best overall response using the 2007 International Working Group response criteria. Trial PBMCs were collected immediately before nivolumab initiation (C1D1) and during therapy at cycle 2 day 1 and cycle 4 day 1. Peripheral blood was collected in 8 mL Vacutainer Cell Preparation Tubes, from which PBMCs were isolated by centrifugation and then cryopreserved.

As regards this clone: The target of this receptor is not known. Base qualities were left out, and no much larger clone turns up one base away.

Genomic DNA was extracted with the Qiagen DNeasy kit from unsorted PBMCs and from negatively selected CD4+ and CD8+ fractions. Using primers that anneal to V and J segments, immunoSEQ multiplex PCR amplified the TCR beta CDR3 regions. A synthetic immune receptor repertoire was used to minimize amplification bias, and any residual bias was removed computationally once sequencing was done. As for how the authors treated the data: Repertoire diversity was quantified as the Shannon entropy index using custom Python scripts. Unsorted, CD4+ and CD8+ repertoires were analyzed separately, except in combined analyses where CD4+ and CD8+ sequences were merged in silico. Clonal expansion was defined as a frequency increase of at least 2-fold after treatment compared with C1D1, and clones undetected at baseline were assigned a pseudocount of 0.5. Clones with 0 or 1 copy at C1D1 were classified as singleton clones, and clones with 2 or more copies were classified as non-singleton clones. Clones expanded in unsorted samples were labelled as CD4+, CD8+ or unknown by matching protein sequences in sorted samples from the same patient. Wilcoxon tests on paired samples were used to test changes in diversity from C1D1 to C4D1. Held by TCRdb, this immuneACCESS table contains in-frame sequences only and omits some clones. Under half of the omission traces to an unresolved V gene where checked; the cause of the rest is unknown. Clone size and V and J calls were adopted from that table, with D and trimming inferred from the DNA. The sample includes about 43,000 clones, with roughly 78% observed a single time. 2.5% to 3% of the sample goes to the ten largest clones.

The TCR sequence derives from a human donor with classical Hodgkin lymphoma. The sample here was peripheral blood mononuclear cells (PBMCs), taken before the second cycle of nivolumab.

The CDR3 corresponds to CSAPYLYEQYF. The DNA reads TGCAGTGCTCCATACCTATACGAGCAGTACTTC. This chain is built from TRBV20-1 and TRBJ2-7; the D segment cannot be called with confidence. CDR1 is given as DFQATT and CDR2 as SNEGSKA, both from the germline V gene (reference sequence). The CDR3 starts with the cysteine, ends with the phenylalanine, and has 11 residues. Solely the CDR3 DNA is kept, with 33 bases framed from the first base. V sheds 5 bases and J sheds 4 bases, leaving 9 bases between their ends.